One sample yielded the 12 T cell receptor beta chains listed below, sequenced in a study of T-cell reconstitution after alpha-beta-depleted transplantation in children. TCRbeta library preparation incorporated unique molecular identifiers. TCRdb analysed the PCR reads with MiXCR anew, one entry per CDR3 protein. Of roughly 220,000 distinct CDR3 sequences listed, about 8.4% are singletons. The material sequenced was PBMCs, mostly from graft donor cells, taken 360 days after TCRalphabeta/CD19-depleted stem cell transplant. The receptor set was obtained from a male patient aged 2 to 10 who had a stem cell transplant for acute myeloid leukemia, so the T cells may come from the graft donor.

This clonotype came up a few times. This chain links TRBV7-9 with TRBJ2-7; 10 positions agree with TRBD1. The length of the CDR3 is 14 residues. Germline values: CDR1 SEHNR, CDR2 FQNEAQ (reference sequence). After removal of 5 bases from V and 5 bases from J, the junction contained 6 bases not matched to a gene. The CDR3 nucleotides read TGTGCCAGCAGCCGAAGGGACAGGGGCCACGAGCAGTACTTC. Amino acids: CASSRRDRGHEQYF.

The chain is built from TRBV4-3 and TRBJ2-3; D assignment may be TRBD1 or TRBD2 (6 bases each). Germline V CDR1 and CDR2: LGHNA, YSLEER. The V and J ends lost 1 base and 0 bases respectively, with 17 bases between them. The CDR3 sequence is 18 residues long. The CDR3 region is CASSQVSRGQGSTDTQYF. The CDR3 coding sequence is TGCGCCAGCAGCCAAGTATCCCGGGGGCAGGGGAGCACAGATACGCAGTATTTT.

This clonotype showed up just a few times. V usage is TRBV29-1 and J usage is TRBJ2-7, with D possibly TRBD1 on 5 matching bases. The CDR3 spans 13 residues. Trimming shortened V by 4 bases and J by 0 bases, and 10 bases separated the two germline ends. Germline CDR1 and CDR2: SQVTM and ANQGSEA. The CDR3 reads CSVGGGSSYEQYF. The CDR3 nucleotides are TGCAGCGTTGGGGGCGGAAGCTCCTACGAGCAGTACTTC.

This clonotype was seen repeatedly, ten times or more. CDR3 loop: CASSISRDSSYEQYF. The CDR3 DNA sequence: TGCGCCAGCAGTATTTCAAGGGACTCCTCATACGAGCAGTACTTC. V is TRBV5-1 and J is TRBJ2-7; TRBD2 is a possible D gene (6 bases). V gave up 5 bases and J gave up 4 bases, with 19 bases separating them. This CDR3 is built from 15 residues. Germline loops: CDR1 SGHRS, CDR2 YFSETQ. Based on the CDR3 plus reference TRBV5-1 and TRBJ2-7, the full variable domain is KAGVTQTPRYLIKTRGQQVTLSCSPISGHRSVSWYQQTPGQGLQFLFEYFSETQRNKGNFPGRFSGRQFSNSRSEMNVSTLELGDSALYLCASSISRDSSYEQYFGPGTRLTVT.

This clonotype was detected only a few times. The gene calls are TRBV19 and TRBJ1-5, with D possibly matching TRBD1 (6 bases). The germline V gene encodes CDR1 LNHDA and CDR2 SQIVND (reference sequence). The CDR3 is 14 amino acids. The germline V and J ends were trimmed by 6 bases and 3 bases, with 12 bases remaining between them. For the CDR3, the DNA is TGTGCCAGTAGGAACCGGGACATCAATCAGCCCCAGCATTTT. Translated: CASRNRDINQPQHF.

This clonotype appeared a few times. The chain recombines TRBV15 with TRBJ2-1; D gene ambiguous. Trimming pared 4 bases from V and 4 bases from J, leaving 20 bases between. CDR1 and CDR2 (germline): LNHNV, YYDKDF (reference sequence). This CDR3 region has 17 residues. Written as DNA, the CDR3 is TGTGCCACCAGCACCTCTAGACCCGAAAAGGGTTACAATGAGCAGTTCTTC. It yields the protein CATSTSRPEKGYNEQFF.

The table lists this clonotype with a few counts. This sequence joins TRBV7-3 and TRBJ1-2; maybe TRBD1 (5 bases). The V gene's germline CDR1 is SGHTA and CDR2 FQGTGA. Trimming took off 5 bases at V and 4 bases at J, with 17 bases between the two ends. The CDR3 is 15 amino acids. In DNA form, the CDR3 reads TGTGCCAGCAGCCCCGCGGGGCTGGGTCCCTATGGCTACACCTTC. Its protein is CASSPAGLGPYGYTF. Combining the CDR3 with reference TRBV7-3 and TRBJ1-2 gives the whole variable domain GAGVSQTPSNKVTEKGKYVELRCDPISGHTALYWYRQSLGQGPEFLIYFQGTGAADDSGLPNDRFFAVRPEGSVSTLKIQRTERGDSAVYLCASSPAGLGPYGYTFGSGTRLTVV.

V usage is TRBV12-3 or TRBV12-4 and J usage is TRBJ1-2; D remains ambiguous. The CDR3 has 13 amino acids. Trimming removed 6 bases from V and 2 bases from J, with 10 bases in between. CDR3 residues: CASRGGFNYGYTF. The CDR3 coding sequence is TGTGCCAGCAGGGGAGGTTTCAACTATGGCTACACCTTC.

A word on this clonotype: A much larger clone differs by one base, so this may be a read error. The missing conserved phenylalanine or tryptophan at the end of this CDR3 makes a read error likely. This chain connects TRBV3-1 to TRBJ1-3; 10 nucleotides agree with TRBD1. There are 14 residues in the CDR3. The germline V gene encodes CDR1 LGHDT and CDR2 YNNKEL (reference sequence). After removal of 4 bases from V and 7 bases from J, the junction contained 4 bases not matched to a gene. The CDR3, as DNA: TGTGCCAGCAGCCTGCGGACAGGGGGTAACACCATATATTGT. Encoded protein: CASSLRTGGNTIYC.

This sequence joins TRBV4-2 and TRBJ2-1, with 7 positions matching TRBD2. Germline V gives CDR1 LGHNA, CDR2 YNFKEQ. The V segment lost 4 bases and the J segment 5 bases; nucleotides outside the gene matches: 8. CDR3 length: 15 residues. This chain's CDR3 is CASSPGGTIDNEQFF. CDR3 sequence (DNA): TGTGCCAGCAGCCCGGGGGGAACTATAGACAATGAGCAGTTCTTC.

The chain recombines TRBV5-1 with TRBJ2-4, with D perhaps being TRBD1 or TRBD2 (6 bases each). CDR1 is SGHRS, CDR2 YFSETQ, per germline. The CDR3 covers 13 residues. V lost 0 bases to trimming and J lost 8 bases, with 9 bases between them. The CDR3 DNA follows: TGCGCCAGCAGCTTGGAGGGGGGCTACATTCAGTACTTC. Translated: CASSLEGGYIQYF.

The chain joins TRBV5-5 to TRBJ2-7; D perhaps matches TRBD1 (7 bases). The CDR3 extends over 14 amino acids. V was shortened by 2 bases and J by 4 bases, with 13 bases between the two germline ends. Germline CDR1 reads SGHKS; CDR2 reads YYEKEE (reference sequence). The CDR3 is CASSFGQAGYEQYF. CDR3 DNA sequence: TGTGCCAGCAGCTTTGGACAGGCGGGGTACGAGCAGTACTTC. Using reference TRBV5-5 and TRBJ2-7 for the parts outside the CDR3, the full variable domain is DAGVTQSPTHLIKTRGQQVTLRCSPISGHKSVSWYQQVLGQGPQFIFQYYEKEERGRGNFPDRFSARQFPNYSSELNVNALLLGDSALYLCASSFGQAGYEQYFGPGTRLTVT.